This T cell receptor beta chain derives from a study of T cell responses to AZD1222 COVID-19 vaccine. This CDR3 spans 14 amino acids. CDR1 is LGHDT, CDR2 YNNKEL, per germline (reference sequence). V was clipped by 1 base and J by 4 bases, with 7 bases between them. Generated by immunoSEQ multiplex PCR, the TCRdb table keeps only in-frame clones and is missing some. This table holds roughly 200,000 clones, approximately 92% found once. The chain combines TRBV3-1 (or the pseudogene TRBV3-2) with TRBJ1-4; no clear D gene. The receptor comes from an adult in good health. Sequencing used peripheral blood, obtained on day 0 of AZD1222 vaccination. CDR3 sequence (DNA): TGTGCCAGCAGCCAAGGACGCTTTAATGAAAAACTGTTTTTT. Protein: CASSQGRFNEKLFF.